This T cell receptor (beta chain) was identified in a study of blood T cell repertoires in COVID-19. This CDR3 comprises 15 residues. Germline loops: CDR1 SGHNT, CDR2 YYREEE (reference sequence). V shed 0 bases and J 4 bases; nucleotides not matched to a gene: 4. In the authors' methods: Amplification with reference gene primers provided the estimates of nucleated cell counts. The method was immunoSEQ multiplex PCR; TCRdb's version includes in-frame clones alone and lacks a portion of them. D and trimming come from the DNA, and the V and J calls and clone size come from that table. The sample lists about 150,000 clones, around 81% occurring once. Symptom resolution, clearance, or two negative PCRs marked the recovered donors of Cohort 3.

This sequence was found in a woman between 40 and 55 years old who had recovered from COVID-19. The rearrangement uses TRBV5-4 and TRBJ2-1, with 7 bases identical to TRBD2. Sequencing input: PBMCs or T cells enriched from blood (not recorded which). CDR3: CASSLAASGYNEQFF. The CDR3 nucleotides read TGTGCCAGCAGCTTGGCGGCTAGCGGATACAATGAGCAGTTCTTC.